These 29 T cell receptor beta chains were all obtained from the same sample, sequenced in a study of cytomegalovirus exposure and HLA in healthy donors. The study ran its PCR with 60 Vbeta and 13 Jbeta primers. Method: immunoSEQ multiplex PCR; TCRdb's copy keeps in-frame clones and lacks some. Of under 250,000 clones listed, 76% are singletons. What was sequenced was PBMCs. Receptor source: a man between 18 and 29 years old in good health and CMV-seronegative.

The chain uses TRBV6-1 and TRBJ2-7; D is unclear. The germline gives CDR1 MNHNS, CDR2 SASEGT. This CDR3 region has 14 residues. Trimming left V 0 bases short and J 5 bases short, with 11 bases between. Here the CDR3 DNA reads TGTGCCAGCAGTGAAGCGCTCAGAGGCCACGAGCAGTACTTC. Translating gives CASSEALRGHEQYF.

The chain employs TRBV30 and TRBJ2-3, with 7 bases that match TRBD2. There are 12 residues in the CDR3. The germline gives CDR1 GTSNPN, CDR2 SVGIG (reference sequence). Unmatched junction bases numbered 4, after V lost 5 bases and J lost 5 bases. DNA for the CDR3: TGTGCCTGGGCGACGGGGGGAGATACGCAGTATTTT. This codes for CAWATGGDTQYF. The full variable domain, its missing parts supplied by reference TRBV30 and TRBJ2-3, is SQTIHQWPATLVQPVGSPLSLECTVEGTSNPNLYWYRQAAGRGLQLLFYSVGIGQISSEVPQNLSASRPQDRQFILSSKKLLLSDSGFYLCAWATGGDTQYFGPGTRLTVL.

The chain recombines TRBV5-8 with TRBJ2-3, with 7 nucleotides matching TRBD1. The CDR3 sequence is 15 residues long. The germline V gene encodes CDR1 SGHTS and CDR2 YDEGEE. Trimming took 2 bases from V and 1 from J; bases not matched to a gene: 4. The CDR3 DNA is TGTGCCAGCAGCTTTTGGACAGGCCGCACAGATACGCAGTATTTT. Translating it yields CASSFWTGRTDTQYF.

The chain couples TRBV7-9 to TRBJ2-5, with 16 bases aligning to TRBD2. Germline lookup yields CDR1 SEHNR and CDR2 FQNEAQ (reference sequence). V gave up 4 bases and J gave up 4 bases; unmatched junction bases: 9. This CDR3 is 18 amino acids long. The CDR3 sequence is CASSSGLAGGLPSETQYF. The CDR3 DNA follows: TGTGCCAGCAGCTCGGGACTAGCGGGAGGGTTGCCGTCAGAGACCCAGTACTTC.

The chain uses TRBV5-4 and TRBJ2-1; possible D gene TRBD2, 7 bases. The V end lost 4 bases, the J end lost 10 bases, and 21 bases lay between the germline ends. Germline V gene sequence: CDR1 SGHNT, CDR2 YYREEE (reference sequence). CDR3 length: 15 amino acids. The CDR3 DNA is TGTGCCAGCAGCCGAGACCACAGGGAGGGGGGGGAGCAGTTCTTC. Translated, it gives CASSRDHREGGEQFF. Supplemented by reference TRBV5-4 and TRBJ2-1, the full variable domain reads ETGVTQSPTHLIKTRGQQVTLRCSSQSGHNTVSWYQQALGQGPQFIFQYYREEENGRGNFPPRFSGLQFPNYSSELNVNALELDDSALYLCASSRDHREGGEQFFGPGTRLTVL.

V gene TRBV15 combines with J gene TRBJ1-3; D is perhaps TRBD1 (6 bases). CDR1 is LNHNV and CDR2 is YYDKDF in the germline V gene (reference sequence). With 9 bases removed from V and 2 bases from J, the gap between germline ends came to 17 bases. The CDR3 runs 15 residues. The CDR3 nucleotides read TGTGCCACTGCGCCGGGCAGGGGACCTGGAAACACCATATATTTT. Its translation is CATAPGRGPGNTIYF. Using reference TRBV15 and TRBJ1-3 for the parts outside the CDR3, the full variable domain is DAMVIQNPRYQVTQFGKPVTLSCSQTLNHNVMYWYQQKSSQAPKLLFHYYDKDFNNEADTPDNFQSRRPNTSFCFLDIRSPGLGDTAMYLCATAPGRGPGNTIYFGEGSWLTVV.

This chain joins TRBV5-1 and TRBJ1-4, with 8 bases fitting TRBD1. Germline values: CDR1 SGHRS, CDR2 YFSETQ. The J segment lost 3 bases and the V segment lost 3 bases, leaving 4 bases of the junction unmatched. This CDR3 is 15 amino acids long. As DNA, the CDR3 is TGCGCCAGCAGCTGGGACAGGATGGCTAATGAAAAACTGTTTTTT. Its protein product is CASSWDRMANEKLFF.

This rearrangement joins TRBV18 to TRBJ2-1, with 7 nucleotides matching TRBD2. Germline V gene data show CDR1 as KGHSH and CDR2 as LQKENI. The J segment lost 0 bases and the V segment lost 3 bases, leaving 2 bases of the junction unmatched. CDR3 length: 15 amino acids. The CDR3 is CASSPTGGSYNEQFF. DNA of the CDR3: TGTGCCAGCTCACCTACGGGGGGCTCCTACAATGAGCAGTTCTTC.

The chain's CDR3 is CAISESQGPLLNTGELFF. The DNA of the CDR3 is TGTGCCATCAGTGAGTCGCAGGGGCCGCTCCTGAACACCGGGGAGCTGTTTTTT. This sequence joins TRBV10-3 and TRBJ2-2, with D perhaps TRBD1 (6 bases). Germline CDR1 is ENHRY and CDR2 is SYGVKD. V lost 0 bases and J lost 1, with 15 bases in between. The CDR3 extends over 18 amino acids.

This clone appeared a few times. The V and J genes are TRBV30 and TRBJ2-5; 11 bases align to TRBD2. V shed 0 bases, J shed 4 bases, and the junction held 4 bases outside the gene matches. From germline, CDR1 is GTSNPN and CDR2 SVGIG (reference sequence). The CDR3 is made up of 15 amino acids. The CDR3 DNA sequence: TGTGCCTGGAGTGTACTAGCGGGAGTTGGAGAGACCCAGTACTTC. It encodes CAWSVLAGVGETQYF.

The CDR3: CASRRPGVNTEAFF. In DNA form, the CDR3 reads TGTGCCAGCAGAAGACCAGGGGTAAACACTGAAGCTTTCTTT. J is TRBJ1-1 and V is TRBV27; tentatively, D is TRBD1 (6 bases). The V gene's germline CDR1 is MNHEY and CDR2 SMNVEV (reference sequence). The CDR3 contains 14 residues. V was trimmed by 6 bases and J by 2 bases, leaving 13 bases between them.

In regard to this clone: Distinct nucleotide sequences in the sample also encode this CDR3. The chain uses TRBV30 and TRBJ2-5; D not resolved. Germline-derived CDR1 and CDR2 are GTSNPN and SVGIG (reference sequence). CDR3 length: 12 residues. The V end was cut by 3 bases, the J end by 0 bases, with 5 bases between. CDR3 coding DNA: TGTGCCTGGAGCCTGTACCAAGAGACCCAGTACTTC. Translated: CAWSLYQETQYF.

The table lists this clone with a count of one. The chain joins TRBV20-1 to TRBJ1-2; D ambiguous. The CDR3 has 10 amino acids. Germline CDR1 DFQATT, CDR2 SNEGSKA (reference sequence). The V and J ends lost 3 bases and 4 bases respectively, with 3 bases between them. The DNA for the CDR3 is TGCAGTGCTAGGAGCTATGGCTACACCTTC. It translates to CSARSYGYTF.

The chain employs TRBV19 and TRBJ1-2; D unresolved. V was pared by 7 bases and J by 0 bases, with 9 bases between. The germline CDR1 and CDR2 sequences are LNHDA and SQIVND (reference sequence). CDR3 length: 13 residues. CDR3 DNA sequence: TGTGCCAGTAAGAGGGCGGCTAACTATGGCTACACCTTC. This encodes CASKRAANYGYTF.

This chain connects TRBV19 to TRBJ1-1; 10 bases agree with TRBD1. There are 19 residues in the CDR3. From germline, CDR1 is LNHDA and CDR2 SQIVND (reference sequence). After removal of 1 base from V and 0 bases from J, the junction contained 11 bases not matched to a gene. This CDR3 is CASSIVLGQGPIMNTEAFF. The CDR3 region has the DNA TGTGCCAGTAGTATAGTTCTGGGACAGGGGCCGATCATGAACACTGAAGCTTTCTTT.

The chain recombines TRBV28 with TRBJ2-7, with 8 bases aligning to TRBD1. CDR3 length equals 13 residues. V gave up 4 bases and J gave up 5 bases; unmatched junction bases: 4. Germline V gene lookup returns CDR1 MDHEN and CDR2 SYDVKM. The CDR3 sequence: CASSSGQGNEQYF. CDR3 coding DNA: TGTGCCAGCAGTTCCGGACAGGGTAACGAGCAGTACTTC. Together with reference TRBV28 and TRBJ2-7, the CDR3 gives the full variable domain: DVKVTQSSRYLVKRTGEKVFLECVQDMDHENMFWYRQDPGLGLRLIYFSYDVKMKEKGDIPEGYSVSREKKERFSLILESASTNQTSMYLCASSSGQGNEQYFGPGTRLTVT.

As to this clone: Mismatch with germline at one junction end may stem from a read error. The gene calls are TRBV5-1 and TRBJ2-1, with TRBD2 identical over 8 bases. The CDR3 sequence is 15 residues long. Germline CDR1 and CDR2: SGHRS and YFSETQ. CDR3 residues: CASSLTLADYNERFF. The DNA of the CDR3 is TGCGCCAGCAGCTTGACACTAGCGGACTACAATGAGCGGTTCTTC. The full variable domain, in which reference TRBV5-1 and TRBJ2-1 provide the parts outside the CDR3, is KAGVTQTPRYLIKTRGQQVTLSCSPISGHRSVSWYQQTPGQGLQFLFEYFSETQRNKGNFPGRFSGRQFSNSRSEMNVSTLELGDSALYLCASSLTLADYNERFFGPGTRLTVL.

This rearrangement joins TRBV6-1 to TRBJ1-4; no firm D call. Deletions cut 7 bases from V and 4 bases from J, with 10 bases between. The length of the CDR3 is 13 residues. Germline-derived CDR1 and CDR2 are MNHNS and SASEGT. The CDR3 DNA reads TGTGCCAGCACGAGCCAACGTAATGAAAAACTGTTTTTT. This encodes CASTSQRNEKLFF.

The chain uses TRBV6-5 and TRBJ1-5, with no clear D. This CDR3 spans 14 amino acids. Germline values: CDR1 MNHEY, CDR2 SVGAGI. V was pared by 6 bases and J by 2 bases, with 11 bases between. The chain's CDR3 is CASSDRTGNQPQHF. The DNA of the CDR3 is TGTGCCAGCAGCGACCGGACTGGCAATCAGCCCCAGCATTTT.

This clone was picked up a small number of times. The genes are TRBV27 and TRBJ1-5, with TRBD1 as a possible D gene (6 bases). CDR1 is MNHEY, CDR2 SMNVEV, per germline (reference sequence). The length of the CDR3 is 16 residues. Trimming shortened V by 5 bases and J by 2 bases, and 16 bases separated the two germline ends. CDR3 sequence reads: CASSKTLGAGNQPQHF. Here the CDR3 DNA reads TGTGCCAGCAGTAAGACCCTGGGGGCTGGCAATCAGCCCCAGCATTTT.

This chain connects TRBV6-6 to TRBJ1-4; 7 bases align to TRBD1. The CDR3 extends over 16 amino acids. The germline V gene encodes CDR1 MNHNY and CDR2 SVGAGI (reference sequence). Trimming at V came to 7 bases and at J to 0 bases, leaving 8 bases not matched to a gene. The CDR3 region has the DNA TGTGCCAGCAAATACGGGACAGATGCAACTAATGAAAAACTGTTTTTT. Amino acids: CASKYGTDATNEKLFF.

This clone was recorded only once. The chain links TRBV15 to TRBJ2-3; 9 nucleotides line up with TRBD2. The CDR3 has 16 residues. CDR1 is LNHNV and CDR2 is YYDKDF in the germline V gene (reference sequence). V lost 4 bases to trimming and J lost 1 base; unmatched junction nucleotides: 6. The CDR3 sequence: CATSTYRTSGTDTQYF. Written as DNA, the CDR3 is TGTGCCACCAGCACCTATCGGACTAGCGGCACAGATACGCAGTATTTT.

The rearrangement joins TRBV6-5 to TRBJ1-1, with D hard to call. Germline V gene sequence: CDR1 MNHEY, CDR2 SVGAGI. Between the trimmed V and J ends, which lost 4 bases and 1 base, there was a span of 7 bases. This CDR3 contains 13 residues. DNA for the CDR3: TGTGCCAGCAGTTTACAGAGGAACACTGAAGCTTTCTTT. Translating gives CASSLQRNTEAFF.

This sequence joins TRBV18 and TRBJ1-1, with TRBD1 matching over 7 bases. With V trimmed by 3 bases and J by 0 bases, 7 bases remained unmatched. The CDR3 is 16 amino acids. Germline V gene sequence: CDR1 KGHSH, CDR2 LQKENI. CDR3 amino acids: CASSPLRTGMNTEAFF. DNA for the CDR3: TGTGCCAGCTCACCGTTAAGGACAGGTATGAACACTGAAGCTTTCTTT.

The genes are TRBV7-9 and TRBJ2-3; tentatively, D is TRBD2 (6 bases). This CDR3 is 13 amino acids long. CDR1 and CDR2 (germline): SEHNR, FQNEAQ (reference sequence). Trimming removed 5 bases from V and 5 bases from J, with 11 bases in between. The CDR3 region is CASSPTSQDTQYF. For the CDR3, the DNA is TGTGCCAGCAGCCCCACTAGCCAAGATACGCAGTATTTT.

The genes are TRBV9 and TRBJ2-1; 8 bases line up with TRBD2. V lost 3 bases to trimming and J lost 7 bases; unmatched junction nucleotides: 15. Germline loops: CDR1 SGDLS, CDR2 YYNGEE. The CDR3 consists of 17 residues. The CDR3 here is CASSDHPGAGVLNEQFF. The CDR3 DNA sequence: TGTGCCAGCAGCGACCATCCGGGAGCGGGAGTTCTAAATGAGCAGTTCTTC.

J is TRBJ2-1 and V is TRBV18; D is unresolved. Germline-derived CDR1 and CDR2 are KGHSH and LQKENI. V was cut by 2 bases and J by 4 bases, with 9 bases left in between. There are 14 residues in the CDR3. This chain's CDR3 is CASSPWSQYNEQFF. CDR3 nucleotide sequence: TGTGCCAGCTCACCATGGAGTCAGTACAATGAGCAGTTCTTC.

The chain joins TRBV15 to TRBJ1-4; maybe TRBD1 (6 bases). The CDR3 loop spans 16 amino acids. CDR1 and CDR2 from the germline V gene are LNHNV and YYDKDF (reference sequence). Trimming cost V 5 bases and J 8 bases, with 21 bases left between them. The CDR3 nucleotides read TGTGCCACCAGCCCCCGTGGGACAACCCTTGGGGAAAAACTGTTTTTT. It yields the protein CATSPRGTTLGEKLFF.

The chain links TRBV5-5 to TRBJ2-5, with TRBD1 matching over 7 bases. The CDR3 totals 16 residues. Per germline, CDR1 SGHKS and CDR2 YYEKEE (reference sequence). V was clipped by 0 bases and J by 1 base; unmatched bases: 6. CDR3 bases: TGTGCCAGCAGCTTGGGACAGGGATTCCTCCAAGAGACCCAGTACTTC. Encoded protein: CASSLGQGFLQETQYF.